The next 4 T cell receptor beta chains were all read from a single sample in a study of blood T cell repertoires in COVID-19. Assay: immunoSEQ multiplex PCR; the TCRdb copy retains only in-frame clones and omits some. The repertoire includes 75,000 to 95,000 clones, around four fifths of them detected once, and almost 3.5% sits in the top ten. The sample consisted of peripheral blood. Receptors originate from a man aged 50 to 59 with acute or convalescent COVID-19.

This clone was observed a few times. The gene calls are TRBV7-2 and TRBJ2-7; 11 bases are shared with TRBD1. Germline lookup yields CDR1 SGHTA and CDR2 FQGNSA. The CDR3 runs to 15 residues. The V gene end was trimmed by 4 bases and the J gene end by 6 bases; junction bases not matched to a gene: 8. In nucleotides, the CDR3 is TGTGCCAGCAGCTCAGGACAGGGGGCGCAAAGCGAGCAGTACTTC. Protein sequence: CASSSGQGAQSEQYF.

In its sample, this clone was seen once. The chain couples TRBV9 to TRBJ2-1; TRBD2 is a possible D gene (6 bases). The CDR3 sequence is 15 residues long. Germline values: CDR1 SGDLS, CDR2 YYNGEE. Between the trimmed V and J ends, which lost 4 bases and 4 bases, there was a span of 15 bases. The CDR3 coding sequence is TGTGCCAGCAGCCAGATGGGAGGTTCTTACAATGAGCAGTTCTTC. Translated, it gives CASSQMGGSYNEQFF.

The chain joins TRBV3-1 (or the pseudogene TRBV3-2) to TRBJ1-2, with D perhaps matching TRBD1 (5 bases). Germline CDR1 and CDR2: LGHDT and YNNKEL (reference sequence). Trimming removed 2 bases at V and 4 bases at J, with 8 bases between. This CDR3 spans 13 amino acids. The CDR3: CASSQRGFYGYTF. CDR3 sequence (DNA): TGTGCCAGCAGCCAACGGGGGTTCTATGGCTACACCTTC.

This clone has only a few counts. The chain employs TRBV18 and TRBJ2-3; D is undetermined. V gave up 2 bases and J gave up 7 bases, with 13 bases separating them. The length of the CDR3 is 14 residues. CDR1 KGHSH and CDR2 LQKENI come from the germline V gene. Here the CDR3 reads CASSPLSRSYTQYF. CDR3 in DNA: TGTGCCAGCTCACCATTGTCCCGGTCGTATACGCAGTATTTT.